This T cell receptor (beta chain) comes out of a study of human T cells and chemical hapten exposure. Study background: Small discrepancies in pooled library volume mainly accounted for the varying TCR yields per sample.

MiXCR, run by TCRdb on the 5' RACE reads, gives a single entry per CDR3 protein. The sample holds about 140,000 distinct CDR3 sequences, over 3.5% seen once. The template was total RNA from unfractionated whole blood. Only a few counts were recorded for this clonotype. This sequence was found in a female donor in good health.

The CDR3, as DNA: TGTGCCACGCCGCCCAGGGTATCCCTTCAGCCCCAGCATTTT. Encoded protein: CATPPRVSLQPQHF. The chain links TRBV24-1 to TRBJ1-5; perhaps TRBD1 as D (5 bases). V was trimmed by 10 bases and J by 6 bases, leaving 18 bases between them. Germline V lookup: CDR1 KGHDR, CDR2 SFDVKD. This CDR3 region has 14 residues.